This T cell receptor (beta chain) is from a study of blood T cell repertoires in COVID-19. Study-level information: The United States, Italy and Spain provided the acute and convalescent COVID-19 samples. In each case, the material was cDNA or gDNA derived from T cells, B-cell-depleted T cells, or PBMCs.

V gave up 0 bases and J gave up 11 bases; unmatched junction bases: 10. The CDR3 is made up of 16 amino acids. Germline-derived CDR1 and CDR2 are SGHTA and FQGNSA. Per the original methods: Amplified reference gene primers provided the basis for estimating nucleated cell counts. Sequenced by immunoSEQ multiplex PCR; TCRdb stores in-frame clones only, minus some. That table gives V, J and clone size, and the DNA gave D and trimming. The sample yields 200,000 to 250,000 clones, more than 60% seen once. The chain couples TRBV7-2 to TRBJ1-5, with 10 bases identical to TRBD1. The sequence derives from a middle-aged woman with active or convalescent COVID-19. The sample comprised peripheral blood. CDR3: CASSLAETGTGVAQHF. The CDR3 region has the DNA TGTGCCAGCAGCTTAGCGGAGACAGGGACAGGGGTGGCCCAGCATTTT.